The 28 T cell receptor beta chains reported below all come from one sample, sequenced in a study of blood T cell dynamics during melanoma immunotherapy. Stated time point: week 3, after first cycle of checkpoint inhibitor. Libraries were prepared by immunoSEQ multiplex PCR; TCRdb keeps only in-frame clonotypes and omits some of them. The table shows around 12,000 clones, with 80% to 85% occurring only once. Sequencing was performed on blood, taken from a patient treated with checkpoint blockade. These receptors all come from a human donor with melanoma.

CDR3 loop: CASSYSYGYTF. Written as DNA, the CDR3 is TGTGCCAGCAGTTACTCCTATGGCTACACCTTC. This chain connects TRBV6-5 to TRBJ1-2, with D uncertain. This CDR3 has 11 amino acids. V was pared by 0 bases and J by 4 bases, with 0 bases between. In germline, CDR1 is MNHEY, CDR2 SVGAGI.

The DNA of the CDR3 is TGTGCCAGTAGTATAATCGGGCAGAGTTACGGCATGAACACTGAAGCTTTCTTT. It codes for CASSIIGQSYGMNTEAFF. The rearrangement uses TRBV19 and TRBJ1-1; D gene unclear. Germline CDR1 reads LNHDA; CDR2 reads SQIVND (reference sequence). The CDR3 runs 18 residues. The V and J ends lost 2 bases and 0 bases respectively, with 19 bases between them. Variable domain in full (rest from reference TRBV19 and TRBJ1-1): DGGITQSPKYLFRKEGQNVTLSCEQNLNHDAMYWYRQDPGQGLRLIYYSQIVNDFQKGDIAEGYSVSREKKESFPLTVTSAQKNPTAFYLCASSIIGQSYGMNTEAFFGQGTRLTVV.

This clone appeared a single time. This chain connects TRBV19 to TRBJ1-3; D possibly corresponds to TRBD1 (5 bases). V was clipped by 5 bases and J by 2 bases, with 16 bases between them. CDR1 is LNHDA, CDR2 SQIVND, per germline (reference sequence). The CDR3 consists of 16 residues. The chain's CDR3 is CASSPKTVRTGNTIYF. Here the CDR3 DNA reads TGTGCCAGTAGTCCGAAGACAGTCCGGACTGGAAACACCATATATTTT.

This chain joins TRBV7-9 and TRBJ2-3; TRBD2 might be the D (5 bases). The CDR3 runs to 14 residues. Germline V gene sequence: CDR1 SEHNR, CDR2 FQNEAQ (reference sequence). V lost 1 base to trimming and J lost 2 bases, with 7 bases between them. CDR3 coding DNA: TGTGCCAGCAGCTTAGAAGGACTCACAGATACGCAGTATTTT. Protein: CASSLEGLTDTQYF.

This clone was counted a single time. The V call is TRBV27, the J call TRBJ1-4, with TRBD1 as a possible D gene (5 bases). V was shortened by 3 bases and J by 8 bases, with 13 bases between the two germline ends. The CDR3 spans 14 residues. Germline-derived CDR1 and CDR2 are MNHEY and SMNVEV (reference sequence). The CDR3 protein is CASSLVDSGEKLFF. CDR3 in DNA: TGTGCCAGCAGTTTGGTAGACAGCGGAGAAAAACTGTTTTTT.

V is TRBV28 and J is TRBJ2-1; D may match TRBD1 or TRBD2 (5 bases each). CDR3 length: 13 amino acids. The V end was cut by 7 bases, the J end by 8 bases, with 15 bases between. CDR1 and CDR2 (germline): MDHEN, SYDVKM. The DNA of the CDR3 is TGTGCCAGCAACACGGGGCTCAGGCATGAGCAGTTCTTC. It encodes CASNTGLRHEQFF.

CDR3 coding DNA: TGTGCCAGCAGTTTCCAGGGGGCATACAATGAGCAGTTCTTC. Amino acids: CASSFQGAYNEQFF. The chain uses TRBV6-5 and TRBJ2-1, with 8 bases fitting TRBD1. The V gene's germline CDR1 is MNHEY and CDR2 SVGAGI. J lost 4 bases, V lost 4 bases, and 3 bases had no gene match. The length of the CDR3 is 14 residues.

The chain couples TRBV28 to TRBJ2-3, with 10 bases identical to TRBD2. This CDR3 comprises 14 residues. Germline V gene data show CDR1 as MDHEN and CDR2 as SYDVKM. Trimming at V came to 5 bases and at J to 2 bases, leaving 1 base not matched to a gene. This CDR3 is CASSSGGVTDTQYF. The DNA of the CDR3 is TGTGCCAGCAGTAGCGGGGGGGTCACAGATACGCAGTATTTT.

The chain recombines TRBV19 with TRBJ1-6; unclear D gene. V was trimmed by 5 bases and J by 7 bases, leaving 6 bases between them. The germline gives CDR1 LNHDA, CDR2 SQIVND (reference sequence). The CDR3 consists of 12 residues. CDR3: CASSLKNSPLHF. CDR3 nucleotide sequence: TGTGCCAGTAGTCTCAAGAATTCACCCCTCCACTTT.

The chain has TRBV7-6 and TRBJ1-4, with a tentative D call TRBD1 (5 bases). This CDR3 is built from 15 residues. Trimming took off 1 base at V and 0 bases at J, with 6 bases between the two ends. CDR1 and CDR2 from the germline V gene are SGHVS and FNYEAQ. The CDR3 DNA is TGTGCCAGCAGCTTAGGGGGCTCAACTAATGAAAAACTGTTTTTT. It translates to CASSLGGSTNEKLFF. Using reference TRBV7-6 and TRBJ1-4 for the parts outside the CDR3, the full variable domain is GAGVSQSPRYKVTKRGQDVALRCDPISGHVSLYWYRQALGQGPEFLTYFNYEAQQDKSGLPNDRFSAERPEGSISTLTIQRTEQRDSAMYRCASSLGGSTNEKLFFGSGTQLSVL.

This clone was found once. This chain uses TRBV4-1 with TRBJ2-7; no clear D. CDR3 length: 15 residues. The germline gives CDR1 MGHRA, CDR2 YSYEKL. Trimming removed 0 bases at V and 3 bases at J, with 12 bases between. CDR3 DNA: TGCGCCAGCAGCCAAGAGAGGAGACAAGGCTACGAGCAGTACTTC. Translated: CASSQERRQGYEQYF.

This clone was seen a few times. Other DNA sequences of this sample code for an identical CDR3. The chain links TRBV7-3 to TRBJ2-3; D may be TRBD2 (7 bases). The CDR3 contains 14 residues. The ends were cut back, 3 bases at V and 2 bases at J, with 9 bases in the middle. Germline CDR1 SGHTA, CDR2 FQGTGA. The CDR3 DNA follows: TGTGCCAGCAGCTTGGCGGGGGCCACAGATACGCAGTATTTT. Its protein is CASSLAGATDTQYF.

V is TRBV19 and J is TRBJ2-6; a possible D gene is TRBD2 (7 bases). The CDR3 sequence is 17 residues long. CDR1 and CDR2 from the germline V gene are LNHDA and SQIVND (reference sequence). The V and J ends lost 10 bases and 0 bases respectively, with 19 bases between them. The CDR3 protein is CATFRGGTFSGANVLTF. The DNA of the CDR3 is TGTGCCACGTTTAGGGGGGGTACCTTCTCTGGGGCCAACGTCCTGACTTTC.

This clone was observed once. The genes are TRBV9 and TRBJ2-2, with 7 bases identical to TRBD1. The CDR3 length is 16 residues. After removal of 0 bases from V and 5 bases from J, the junction contained 7 bases not matched to a gene. Germline CDR1 is SGDLS and CDR2 is YYNGEE. As DNA, the CDR3 is TGTGCCAGCAGCGTAGAGGTGACAGGGATAACCGGGGAGCTGTTTTTT. Encoded protein: CASSVEVTGITGELFF.

Only a few counts were recorded for this clone. This sequence joins TRBV29-1 and TRBJ1-1, with D possibly TRBD1 on 6 matching bases. Trimming took 5 bases from V and 4 from J, leaving 14 bases between them. This CDR3 spans 13 amino acids. CDR1 and CDR2 from the germline V gene are SQVTM and ANQGSEA. The CDR3 here is CSVRRGTGTEAFF. The CDR3 DNA reads as TGCAGCGTTCGCAGGGGAACTGGCACTGAAGCTTTCTTT.

The chain links TRBV7-3 to TRBJ1-5; D gene unclear. The V gene's germline CDR1 is SGHTA and CDR2 FQGTGA. This CDR3 is built from 12 residues. Trimming cost V 3 bases and J 5 bases, with 5 bases left between them. The CDR3 DNA sequence: TGTGCCAGCAGCTTCGCCGATCAGCCCCAGCATTTT. Protein sequence: CASSFADQPQHF.

The rearrangement uses TRBV4-1 and TRBJ2-7; TRBD1 aligns across 11 bases. V lost 1 base, J lost 4 bases, and 3 bases stayed unmatched. The CDR3 spans 15 residues. CDR1 MGHRA and CDR2 YSYEKL come from the germline V gene. The DNA of the CDR3 is TGCGCCAGCAGCCAAGGGACAGGGGGCCAGTACGAGCAGTACTTC. Amino acid sequence: CASSQGTGGQYEQYF.

The gene calls are TRBV27 and TRBJ2-1; tentatively, D is TRBD1 (5 bases). Trimming stripped 9 bases from V and 4 bases from J, with 13 bases between. Germline CDR1 and CDR2: MNHEY and SMNVEV (reference sequence). This CDR3 has 13 residues. For the CDR3, the DNA is TGTGCCAGTGGGGCCGGCTTTTACAATGAGCAGTTCTTC. It encodes CASGAGFYNEQFF.

The chain links TRBV27 to TRBJ2-5, with 7 bases aligning to TRBD1. This CDR3 comprises 14 residues. V dropped 5 bases and J dropped 2; count of bases not matched to a gene: 5. The germline V gene encodes CDR1 MNHEY and CDR2 SMNVEV (reference sequence). The CDR3 region is CASSTGASQETQYF. The CDR3 nucleotides read TGTGCCAGCAGTACAGGGGCCAGTCAAGAGACCCAGTACTTC.

V is TRBV19 and J is TRBJ2-1, with 10 bases matching TRBD2. The CDR3 runs 14 residues. Germline V gene lookup returns CDR1 LNHDA and CDR2 SQIVND (reference sequence). V was pared by 8 bases and J by 7 bases, with 8 bases of the junction left unmatched. CDR3 sequence (DNA): TGTGCCAGTCGAGCGGGGACTAGCGAAAATGAGCAGTTCTTC. Encoded protein: CASRAGTSENEQFF.

This chain connects TRBV9 to TRBJ1-1; D may be TRBD1 (5 bases). CDR3 length: 14 residues. Germline V gives CDR1 SGDLS, CDR2 YYNGEE. Trimming removed 4 bases at V and 5 bases at J, with 15 bases between. The CDR3 DNA reads as TGTGCCAGCAGCCCGTGGGGGGGAGGGACTGAAGCTTTCTTT. This gives the protein CASSPWGGGTEAFF.

This chain uses TRBV4-3 with TRBJ2-3; maybe TRBD1 (6 bases). The CDR3 length is 15 residues. Trimming cost V 8 bases and J 2 bases, with 17 bases left between them. Germline CDR1 reads LGHNA; CDR2 reads YSLEER. The CDR3 DNA reads as TGCGCCAGCTTCCTGTGGGGGCCCTTCACAGATACGCAGTATTTT. Its translation is CASFLWGPFTDTQYF.

J is TRBJ1-1 and V is TRBV7-3, with 9 bases aligning to TRBD1. Germline V gene lookup returns CDR1 SGHTA and CDR2 FQGTGA. The CDR3 sequence is 14 residues long. V dropped 2 bases and J dropped 7; count of bases not matched to a gene: 5. The CDR3 coding sequence is TGTGCCAGCAGCTTAGACAGGGGGGCCATTGAAGCTTTCTTT. It translates to CASSLDRGAIEAFF. The entire variable domain, with the rest obtained from reference TRBV7-3 and TRBJ1-1, is as follows: GAGVSQTPSNKVTEKGKYVELRCDPISGHTALYWYRQSLGQGPEFLIYFQGTGAADDSGLPNDRFFAVRPEGSVSTLKIQRTERGDSAVYLCASSLDRGAIEAFFGQGTRLTVV.

The V gene is TRBV30, the J gene TRBJ2-3; the D is unclear. CDR1 and CDR2 from the germline V gene are GTSNPN and SVGIG (reference sequence). The CDR3 has 15 residues. V was pared by 0 bases and J by 6 bases, with 16 bases between. CDR3 in DNA: TGTGCCTGGAGTGTACTCGTCGGCTCCCCCGATACGCAGTATTTT. This codes for CAWSVLVGSPDTQYF. The complete variable domain, with remaining parts taken from reference TRBV30 and TRBJ2-3, reads SQTIHQWPATLVQPVGSPLSLECTVEGTSNPNLYWYRQAAGRGLQLLFYSVGIGQISSEVPQNLSASRPQDRQFILSSKKLLLSDSGFYLCAWSVLVGSPDTQYFGPGTRLTVL.

In its sample, this clone is large (0.1 to 1%). The chain links TRBV4-3 to TRBJ1-3; D not resolved. Germline loops: CDR1 LGHNA, CDR2 YSLEER. This CDR3 spans 17 amino acids. V was shortened by 2 bases and J by 0 bases, with 14 bases between the two germline ends. CDR3 nucleotide sequence: TGCGCCAGCAGCCAACGTGTAGGCGGCCGCTCTGGAAACACCATATATTTT. This gives the protein CASSQRVGGRSGNTIYF.

The chain recombines TRBV9 with TRBJ2-3; D remains unclear. V was shortened by 0 bases and J by 2 bases, with 10 bases between the two germline ends. Germline loops: CDR1 SGDLS, CDR2 YYNGEE. CDR3 length: 15 amino acids. The CDR3 region is CASSVDGLYTDTQYF. Here the CDR3 DNA reads TGTGCCAGCAGCGTAGACGGGCTTTACACAGATACGCAGTATTTT. Filled out from reference TRBV9 and TRBJ2-3, the complete variable domain reads DSGVTQTPKHLITATGQRVTLRCSPRSGDLSVYWYQQSLDQGLQFLIQYYNGEERAKGNILERFSAQQFPDLHSELNLSSLELGDSALYFCASSVDGLYTDTQYFGPGTRLTVL.

This chain connects TRBV7-2 to TRBJ1-6, with 9 bases aligning to TRBD1. The CDR3 has 14 amino acids. Trimming took 5 bases from V and 8 from J; bases not matched to a gene: 4. CDR1 and CDR2 (germline): SGHTA, FQGNSA. The CDR3 DNA sequence: TGTGCCAGCAGCGGGACAGGGCGGGATTCACCCCTCCACTTT. Residues: CASSGTGRDSPLHF.

This clone was recorded a few times. The rearrangement links TRBV11-1 to TRBJ1-1; no definite D call. V gave up 3 bases and J gave up 4 bases, with 9 bases separating them. Per the germline V gene, CDR1 is SGHAT and CDR2 is FQDESV (reference sequence). The CDR3 runs to 13 residues. The CDR3 region is CASSFGEGTEAFF. As DNA, the CDR3 is TGTGCCAGCAGCTTCGGGGAAGGCACTGAAGCTTTCTTT.